The sequence of this T cell receptor (beta chain) was determined in a study of shared clonotypes between healthy human individuals. Findings and caveats of the study: Sampling covered nothing but blood. Tissue TCR repertoires likely differ from those found in blood. When naive CD4 clonotypes were compared across several donors, 5% to 5.5% were shared.

The CDR3 is 14 residues long. Per the germline V gene, CDR1 is SGHTA and CDR2 is FQGNSA. Trimming cost V 7 bases and J 0 bases, with 11 bases left between them. Regarding this clone: The antigen remains unidentified.

TCRdb's copy holds only in-frame clones and misses some; the assay was immunoSEQ multiplex PCR. This repertoire shows millions of clones, just over 90% found once; its top ten account for roughly 0.14%. Sequencing input: naive CD4+ T cells sorted from blood. As for subset: CD45RA+ positively selected. The V gene is TRBV7-2, the J gene TRBJ2-3, with D perhaps TRBD2 (6 bases). The receptor's source is a man younger than 35 in good health. In DNA, the CDR3 is TGTGCCAGCACGCGGGGTCTTAGCACAGATACGCAGTATTTT. Its protein is CASTRGLSTDTQYF.